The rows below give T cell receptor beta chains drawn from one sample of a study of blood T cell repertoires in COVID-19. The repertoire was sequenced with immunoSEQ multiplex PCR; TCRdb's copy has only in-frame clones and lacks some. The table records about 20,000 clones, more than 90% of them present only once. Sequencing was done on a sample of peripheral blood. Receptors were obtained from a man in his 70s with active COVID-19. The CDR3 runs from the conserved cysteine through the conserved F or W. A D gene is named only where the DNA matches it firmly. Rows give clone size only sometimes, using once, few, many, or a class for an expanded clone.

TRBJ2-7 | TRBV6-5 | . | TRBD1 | CASSIKQGYEQYF | TGTGCCAGCAGTATAAAACAGGGGTACGAGCAGTACTTC
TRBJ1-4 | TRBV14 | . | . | CASRLTGEGDEKLFF | TGTGCCAGCAGACTCACGGGGGAAGGGGATGAAAAACTGTTTTTT
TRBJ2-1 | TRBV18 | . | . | CASSPSHSKNEQFF | TGTGCCAGCTCACCCTCCCACTCCAAAAATGAGCAGTTCTTC
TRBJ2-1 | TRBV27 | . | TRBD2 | CASSYPGGFNEQFF | TGTGCCAGCAGTTACCCGGGAGGGTTCAATGAGCAGTTCTTC
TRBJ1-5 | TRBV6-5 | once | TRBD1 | CASSTDRVAQPQHF | TGTGCCAGCAGTACCGACAGGGTGGCTCAGCCCCAGCATTTT
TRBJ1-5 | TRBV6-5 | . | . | CASSTGSQPQHF | TGTGCCAGCAGTACAGGGAGTCAGCCCCAGCATTTT
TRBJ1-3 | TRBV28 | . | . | CASSLAASGNTIYF | TGTGCCAGCAGTTTGGCGGCCTCTGGAAACACCATATATTTT
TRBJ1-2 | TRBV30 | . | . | CAWSTQATNYGYTF | TGTGCCTGGTCAACTCAGGCGACTAACTATGGCTACACCTTC
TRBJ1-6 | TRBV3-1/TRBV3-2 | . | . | CASGLGADSPLHF | TGTGCCAGCGGCCTGGGGGCGGACTCACCCCTCCACTTT
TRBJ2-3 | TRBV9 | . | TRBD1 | CASSESTGGVTDTQYF | TGTGCCAGCAGCGAGTCGACAGGGGGTGTTACAGATACGCAGTATTTT
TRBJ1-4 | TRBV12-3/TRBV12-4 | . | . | CASMDSANEKLFF | TGTGCCAGCATGGACAGCGCGAATGAAAAACTGTTTTTT
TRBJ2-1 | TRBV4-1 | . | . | CASSKPPGGGQFF | TGCGCCAGCAGCAAACCCCCCGGCGGAGGGCAGTTCTTC
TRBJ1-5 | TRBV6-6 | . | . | CASSYWEGSNQPQHF | TGTGCCAGCAGTTATTGGGAGGGCAGCAATCAGCCCCAGCATTTT
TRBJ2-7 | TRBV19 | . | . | CASSIKVTNSEQYF | TGTGCCAGTAGTATCAAAGTGACAAACAGCGAGCAGTACTTC
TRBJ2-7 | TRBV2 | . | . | CASSEDSSNEQYF | TGTGCCAGCAGCGAGGACAGTTCAAACGAGCAGTACTTC
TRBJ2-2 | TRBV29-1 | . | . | CSVERANTGELFF | TGCAGCGTTGAGAGGGCGAACACCGGGGAGCTGTTTTTT
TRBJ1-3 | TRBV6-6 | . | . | CASSYTTGSGNTIYF | TGTGCCAGCAGTTACACTACAGGGAGTGGAAACACCATATATTTT
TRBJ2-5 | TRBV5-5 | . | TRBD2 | CASSPASGTETQYF | TGTGCCAGCAGTCCCGCTAGCGGAACAGAGACCCAGTACTTC
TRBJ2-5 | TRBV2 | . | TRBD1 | CASHRDREQTQYF | TGTGCCTCACACCGGGACAGGGAACAGACCCAGTACTTC
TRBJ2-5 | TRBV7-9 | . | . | CASSRQNPRPQETQYF | TGTGCCAGCAGCCGACAGAATCCGCGACCCCAAGAGACCCAGTACTTC
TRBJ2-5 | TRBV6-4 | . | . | CASSVMQGETQYF | TGTGCCAGCAGTGTTATGCAGGGGGAGACCCAGTACTTC
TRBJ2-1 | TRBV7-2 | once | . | CASSLDGAYNEQFF | TGTGCCAGCAGCTTAGACGGGGCCTACAATGAGCAGTTCTTC
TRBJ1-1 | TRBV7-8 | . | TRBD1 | CANDRVSEAFF | TGTGCCAACGACAGGGTCTCTGAAGCTTTCTTT
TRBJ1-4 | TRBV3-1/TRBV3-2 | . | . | CASRKSGVGEKLFF | TGTGCCAGCAGGAAATCGGGGGTTGGTGAAAAACTGTTTTTT
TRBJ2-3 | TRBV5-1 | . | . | CASSLIAGSADTQYF | TGCGCCAGCAGCTTAATTGCGGGAAGCGCAGATACGCAGTATTTT
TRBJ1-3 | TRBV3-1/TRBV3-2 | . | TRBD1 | CASSKGDRYSGNTIYF | TGTGCCAGCAGCAAAGGGGACAGATACTCTGGAAACACCATATATTTT
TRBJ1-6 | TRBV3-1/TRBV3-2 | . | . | CASSQVPGTSSYNSPLHF | TGTGCCAGCAGCCAAGTTCCAGGTACGAGTTCCTATAATTCACCCCTCCACTTT
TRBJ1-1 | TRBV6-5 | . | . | CASSPHTDTEAFF | TGTGCCAGCAGCCCACACACAGACACTGAAGCTTTCTTT
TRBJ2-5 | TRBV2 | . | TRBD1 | CASREGTGAYETQYF | TGTGCCAGCAGGGAAGGGACAGGGGCGTACGAGACCCAGTACTTC
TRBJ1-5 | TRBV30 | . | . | CAWSDTLSDQPQHF | TGTGCCTGGAGCGACACCCTTAGTGATCAGCCCCAGCATTTT
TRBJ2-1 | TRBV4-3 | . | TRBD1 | CASSQDFVFQGARNEQFF | TGCGCCAGCAGCCAAGATTTCGTTTTCCAGGGGGCGCGTAATGAGCAGTTCTTC
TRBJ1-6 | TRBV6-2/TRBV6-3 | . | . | CASSYSGVHSPLHF | TGTGCCAGCAGTTATTCAGGGGTTCATTCACCCCTCCACTTT
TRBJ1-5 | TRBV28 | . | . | CASEGGSHSNQPQHF | TGTGCCAGCGAGGGCGGCAGCCATAGCAATCAGCCCCAGCATTTT
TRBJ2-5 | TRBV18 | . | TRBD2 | CASSPPSGQETQYF | TGTGCCAGCTCACCTCCTAGCGGCCAAGAGACCCAGTACTTC
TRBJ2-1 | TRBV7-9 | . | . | CASSLGGVAFSYNEQFF | TGTGCCAGCAGCTTAGGGGGGGTAGCGTTCTCCTACAATGAGCAGTTCTTC
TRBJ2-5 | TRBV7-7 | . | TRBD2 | CASSLARTSGRETQYF | TGTGCCAGCAGCTTAGCGAGGACTAGCGGGAGGGAGACCCAGTACTTC
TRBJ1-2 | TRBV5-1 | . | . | CASSSTGGNYGYTF | TGCGCCAGCAGCTCAACCGGGGGTAACTATGGCTACACCTTC
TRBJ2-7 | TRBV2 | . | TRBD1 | CASAGGQGAIRTAEYF | TGTGCCAGCGCCGGGGGACAGGGGGCGATTCGGACGGCGGAGTACTTC
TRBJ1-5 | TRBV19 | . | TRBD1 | CASSPTGAGQPQHF | TGTGCCAGTAGTCCGACAGGGGCCGGTCAGCCCCAGCATTTT
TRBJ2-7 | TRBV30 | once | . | CAWSVGERDIRYF | TGTGCCTGGAGTGTAGGGGAGAGGGACATCCGGTACTTC
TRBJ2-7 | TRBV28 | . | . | CASTRSQGLLYEQYF | TGTGCCAGCACCAGATCCCAGGGGCTTCTCTACGAGCAGTACTTC
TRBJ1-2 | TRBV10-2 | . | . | CASTLDTNYGYTF | TGCGCCAGCACCCTGGACACGAACTATGGCTACACCTTC